The 30 T cell receptor beta chains below all came from one sample that was sequenced in a study of cytomegalovirus exposure and HLA in healthy donors. Use of 60 Vbeta and 13 Jbeta primers characterized the PCR. Repertoires were generated with immunoSEQ multiplex PCR, while TCRdb's copy carries only in-frame clones and drops some. The sample yields roughly 100,000 clones, roughly 79% seen once. Sequences were obtained from PBMCs. The origin of the receptors is a middle-aged man in good health and CMV-seronegative.

This clone was seen just once. The chain recombines TRBV5-1 with TRBJ2-3, with TRBD2 as a possible D gene (6 bases). The ends were cut back, 0 bases at V and 0 bases at J, with 17 bases in the middle. CDR3 length: 18 residues. Germline V gives CDR1 SGHRS, CDR2 YFSETQ. The CDR3 coding sequence is TGCGCCAGCAGCTTGGCCAGGGTAGCGGCAAGTAGCACAGATACGCAGTATTTT. Translation gives CASSLARVAASSTDTQYF.

V gene TRBV10-2 combines with J gene TRBJ1-2, with a tentative D call TRBD1 (5 bases). V gave up 0 bases and J gave up 6 bases, with 8 bases separating them. The CDR3 is 13 amino acids. Looked up from germline, CDR1 is WSHSY and CDR2 is SAAADI. The CDR3 region is CASSESSGNGYTF. In nucleotides, the CDR3 is TGCGCCAGCAGTGAGTCGTCAGGGAATGGCTACACCTTC.

This sequence joins TRBV9 and TRBJ2-2; possibly TRBD1 for D (6 bases). V lost 0 bases and J 7 bases, leaving 10 bases between the germline ends. CDR3 size: 14 residues. Germline lookup yields CDR1 SGDLS and CDR2 YYNGEE. The CDR3 nucleotides read TGTGCCAGCAGCGTAGTGGGGGCGTACGGGGAGCTGTTTTTT. Amino acids: CASSVVGAYGELFF.

The chain joins TRBV2 to TRBJ2-3; TRBD2 is a possible D gene (6 bases). Deletions cut 6 bases from V and 1 base from J, with 14 bases between. From germline, CDR1 is SNHLY and CDR2 FYNNEI. This CDR3 is 15 amino acids long. The DNA of the CDR3 is TGTGCCAGCAGATCAGAGGAGGGACGCACAGATACGCAGTATTTT. It encodes CASRSEEGRTDTQYF.

This rearrangement joins TRBV9 to TRBJ1-1; D remains unclear. The CDR3 loop spans 14 amino acids. CDR1 SGDLS and CDR2 YYNGEE come from the germline V gene. With 4 bases removed from V and 8 bases from J, the gap between germline ends came to 18 bases. For the CDR3, the DNA is TGTGCCAGCAGCCCCGAGACAATCAATACCGAAGCTTTCTTT. Translating it yields CASSPETINTEAFF.

This chain links TRBV30 with TRBJ2-1; a weak D match, TRBD2 (5 bases). Germline V lookup: CDR1 GTSNPN, CDR2 SVGIG (reference sequence). Deletions cut 5 bases from V and 5 bases from J, with 13 bases between. This CDR3 contains 13 residues. The CDR3 region is CAWEVGLHNEQFF. For the CDR3, the DNA is TGTGCCTGGGAGGTAGGACTCCACAATGAGCAGTTCTTC.

The CDR3 region has the DNA TGTGCCAGCAGTCCCGTCGGAGGTGAAAAACTGTTTTTT. Translating it yields CASSPVGGEKLFF. The V gene is TRBV14, the J gene TRBJ1-4; D unclear. The CDR3 consists of 13 residues. Germline values: CDR1 SGHDN, CDR2 FVKESK. The V and J ends lost 6 bases and 7 bases respectively, with 12 bases between them.

V gene TRBV9 combines with J gene TRBJ1-6; 9 nucleotides agree with TRBD1. Germline values: CDR1 SGDLS, CDR2 YYNGEE. The CDR3 is 15 amino acids. Trimming cost V 1 base and J 6 bases; bases outside gene matches: 2. CDR3 nucleotides: TGTGCCAGCAGCGTAAGGGGACAGGGTAATTCACCCCTCCACTTT. Its protein is CASSVRGQGNSPLHF.

The rearrangement links TRBV19 to TRBJ1-5; D not certain. CDR3 size: 12 residues. The V gene's germline CDR1 is LNHDA and CDR2 SQIVND (reference sequence). V lost 5 bases, J lost 6 bases, and 8 bases lay in between. In nucleotides, the CDR3 is TGTGCCAGTAGTCCGGGAGGTCAGCCCCAGCATTTT. Amino acid sequence: CASSPGGQPQHF.

The chain joins TRBV28 to TRBJ1-1; 7 nucleotides agree with TRBD1. The CDR3 runs to 15 residues. Trimming removed 4 bases from V and 2 bases from J; junction bases left unmatched: 7. Per the germline V gene, CDR1 is MDHEN and CDR2 is SYDVKM. The CDR3 region is CASSWPGTANTEAFF. The CDR3 region has the DNA TGTGCCAGCAGTTGGCCCGGGACAGCTAACACTGAAGCTTTCTTT.

This chain uses TRBV5-1 with TRBJ2-3; D is unresolved. Germline values: CDR1 SGHRS, CDR2 YFSETQ. V was cut by 4 bases and J by 0 bases, with 3 bases left in between. This CDR3 has 12 residues. The CDR3 is CASSTSTDTQYF. CDR3 in DNA: TGCGCCAGCAGCACTAGCACAGATACGCAGTATTTT.

The chain is built from TRBV28 and TRBJ2-7; D gene uncertain. This CDR3 is 14 amino acids long. Germline V gene sequence: CDR1 MDHEN, CDR2 SYDVKM. Trimming pared 6 bases from V and 0 bases from J, leaving 12 bases between. The DNA for the CDR3 is TGTGCCAGCAGAGCGCCGAGCAGCTCCTACGAGCAGTACTTC. Encoded protein: CASRAPSSSYEQYF. The full variable domain, rest sourced from reference TRBV28 and TRBJ2-7, is DVKVTQSSRYLVKRTGEKVFLECVQDMDHENMFWYRQDPGLGLRLIYFSYDVKMKEKGDIPEGYSVSREKKERFSLILESASTNQTSMYLCASRAPSSSYEQYFGPGTRLTVT.

The chain is built from TRBV4-1 and TRBJ1-2; D remains ambiguous. CDR3 length equals 15 residues. V lost 0 bases, J lost 7 bases, and 15 bases lay in between. The germline V gene encodes CDR1 MGHRA and CDR2 YSYEKL. The CDR3 is CASSQDSPGFGGYTF. The DNA of the CDR3 is TGCGCCAGCAGCCAAGATTCTCCCGGGTTTGGTGGCTACACCTTC.

This sequence joins TRBV29-1 and TRBJ2-5, with D unresolved. V lost 2 bases and J 2 bases, leaving 9 bases between the germline ends. Germline V CDR1 and CDR2: SQVTM, ANQGSEA. This CDR3 spans 13 amino acids. In DNA form, the CDR3 reads TGCAGCGTTGAAAAGGCAGGACAAGAGACCCAGTACTTC. The encoded protein is CSVEKAGQETQYF.

This clone was picked up a small number of times. The chain uses TRBV28 and TRBJ2-7; 9 bases agree with TRBD2. Unmatched junction bases numbered 6, after V lost 6 bases and J lost 3 bases. This CDR3 has 14 amino acids. Germline CDR1 reads MDHEN; CDR2 reads SYDVKM. The CDR3 spells CASREVAGDYEQYF. The CDR3 coding sequence is TGTGCCAGCAGGGAAGTAGCGGGAGACTACGAGCAGTACTTC.

The rearrangement joins TRBV5-6 to TRBJ2-7; D is perhaps TRBD1 (6 bases). The length of the CDR3 is 13 residues. Trimming took 1 base from V and 6 from J, leaving 11 bases between them. CDR1 is SGHDT, CDR2 YYEEEE, per germline. This CDR3 is CASSLTGTAEQYF. DNA for the CDR3: TGTGCCAGCAGCTTGACAGGGACCGCCGAGCAGTACTTC.

The chain combines TRBV28 with TRBJ1-4; a weak D match, TRBD1 (5 bases). The CDR3 is 13 amino acids. Trimming took off 7 bases at V and 11 bases at J, with 17 bases between the two ends. The germline V gene encodes CDR1 MDHEN and CDR2 SYDVKM. Here the CDR3 DNA reads TGTGCCAGCATCACTGCAGGGATCCGTAAACTGTTTTTT. It is translated as CASITAGIRKLFF.

The chain employs TRBV19 and TRBJ1-2; D is ambiguous. V dropped 9 bases and J dropped 0 bases, with 14 bases sitting between them. The CDR3 sequence is 14 residues long. The germline V gene has CDR1 LNHDA and CDR2 SQIVND (reference sequence). This CDR3 is CASRGGNANYGYTF. The CDR3 DNA reads as TGTGCCAGCCGTGGAGGGAACGCTAACTATGGCTACACCTTC.

The chain recombines TRBV11-1 with TRBJ2-1; maybe TRBD1 (5 bases). The CDR3 covers 18 residues. Germline-derived CDR1 and CDR2 are SGHAT and FQDESV (reference sequence). V was pared by 1 base and J by 2 bases, with 18 bases between. The CDR3 sequence: CASSLGQIYGATYNEQFF. CDR3 bases: TGTGCCAGCAGCTTAGGCCAGATCTATGGGGCGACCTACAATGAGCAGTTCTTC.

About this clone itself: This same CDR3 is encoded by further DNA sequences in the sample. The J gene is TRBJ2-1, the V gene TRBV2, with D possibly being TRBD2 (6 bases). The ends were cut back, 2 bases at V and 4 bases at J, with 9 bases in the middle. Germline values: CDR1 SNHLY, CDR2 FYNNEI. The CDR3 consists of 14 residues. DNA for the CDR3: TGTGCCAGCAGTGAACTAGCGACTTACAATGAGCAGTTCTTC. Translation: CASSELATYNEQFF.

CDR3 protein: CASSRAGLNTEAFF. In nucleotides, the CDR3 is TGTGCCAGCAGTCGAGCAGGGTTGAACACTGAAGCTTTCTTT. The chain carries TRBV6-5 and TRBJ1-1; D possibly corresponds to TRBD1 (5 bases). CDR1 is MNHEY and CDR2 is SVGAGI in the germline V gene. The CDR3 runs to 14 residues. V lost 5 bases to trimming and J lost 0 bases, with 10 bases between them.

This chain uses TRBV7-2 with TRBJ2-1; possibly TRBD2 for D (5 bases). V was clipped by 5 bases and J by 7 bases, with 12 bases between them. This CDR3 is built from 13 residues. Per the germline V gene, CDR1 is SGHTA and CDR2 is FQGNSA. The CDR3 nucleotides read TGTGCCAGCAGCCCCTCCCCGGGGAATGAGCAGTTCTTC. Translation: CASSPSPGNEQFF.

This clone was recorded only once. The rearrangement uses TRBV18 and TRBJ1-2, with 8 bases identical to TRBD1. Germline V gene data show CDR1 as KGHSH and CDR2 as LQKENI. V shed 3 bases, J shed 8 bases, and the junction held 8 bases outside the gene matches. This CDR3 has 14 residues. The CDR3 DNA is TGTGCCAGCTCACCGGACAGGGTGAAGGTGGGCTACACCTTC. Encoded protein: CASSPDRVKVGYTF. Combining the CDR3 with reference TRBV18 and TRBJ1-2 gives the whole variable domain NAGVMQNPRHLVRRRGQEARLRCSPMKGHSHVYWYRQLPEEGLKFMVYLQKENIIDESGMPKERFSAEFPKEGPSILRIQQVVRGDSAAYFCASSPDRVKVGYTFGSGTRLTVV.

CDR3 nucleotides: TGTGCCAGCAGCTTCCCAGGGGCTGGAAACACCATATATTTT. This translates into CASSFPGAGNTIYF. The rearrangement joins TRBV5-4 to TRBJ1-3, with D perhaps TRBD1 (6 bases). This CDR3 is built from 14 residues. CDR1 and CDR2 from the germline V gene are SGHNT and YYREEE (reference sequence). The ends were cut back, 2 bases at V and 2 bases at J, with 8 bases in the middle.

The rearrangement uses TRBV7-9 and TRBJ2-1; maybe TRBD2 (6 bases). The CDR3 covers 14 residues. The germline gives CDR1 SEHNR, CDR2 FQNEAQ (reference sequence). The V and J ends lost 1 base and 9 bases respectively, with 13 bases between them. The chain's CDR3 is CASSLGVWRGEQFF. The CDR3 DNA reads TGTGCCAGCAGCTTAGGGGTTTGGCGGGGTGAGCAGTTCTTC. The whole variable domain, filled in from reference TRBV7-9 and TRBJ2-1, reads DTGVSQNPRHKITKRGQNVTFRCDPISEHNRLYWYRQTLGQGPEFLTYFQNEAQLEKSRLLSDRFSAERPKGSFSTLEIQRTEQGDSAMYLCASSLGVWRGEQFFGPGTRLTVL.

This clone was observed a few times. The chain joins TRBV7-2 to TRBJ2-1; D is unresolved. The CDR3 contains 12 residues. V lost 3 bases and J 4 bases, leaving 4 bases between the germline ends. Germline assignment: CDR1 SGHTA and CDR2 FQGNSA. The CDR3 region has the DNA TGTGCCAGCAGCTTTCATTACAATGAGCAGTTCTTC. Amino acid sequence: CASSFHYNEQFF. The full variable domain, rest sourced from reference TRBV7-2 and TRBJ2-1, is GAGVSQSPSNKVTEKGKDVELRCDPISGHTALYWYRQSLGQGLEFLIYFQGNSAPDKSGLPSDRFSAERTGGSVSTLTIQRTQQEDSAVYLCASSFHYNEQFFGPGTRLTVL.

The chain links TRBV11-1 to TRBJ2-1; 11 bases fit TRBD2. The germline V gene has CDR1 SGHAT and CDR2 FQDESV (reference sequence). This CDR3 region has 15 residues. The V gene end was trimmed by 3 bases and the J gene end by 4 bases; junction bases not matched to a gene: 2. For the CDR3, the DNA is TGTGCCAGCAGCTTTAGCGGGGGGGCTTACAATGAGCAGTTCTTC. This sequence encodes CASSFSGGAYNEQFF. Variable domain in full (rest from reference TRBV11-1 and TRBJ2-1): EAEVAQSPRYKITEKSQAVAFWCDPISGHATLYWYRQILGQGPELLVQFQDESVVDDSQLPKDRFSAERLKGVDSTLKIQPAELGDSAMYLCASSFSGGAYNEQFFGPGTRLTVL.

On this clone: At one end, the junction sequence differs from germline, possibly due to a read error. The chain recombines TRBV10-3 with TRBJ2-1; D is uncertain. Germline values: CDR1 ENHRY, CDR2 SYGVKD. The CDR3 length is 9 residues. Here the CDR3 reads CAISESRIF. CDR3 nucleotide sequence: TGTGCCATCAGTGAGTCGAGGATCTTC.

V usage is TRBV4-3 and J usage is TRBJ2-7; 8 bases are a match to TRBD2. This CDR3 is 15 amino acids long. Germline CDR1 reads LGHNA; CDR2 reads YSLEER. V was pared by 0 bases and J by 5 bases, with 6 bases of the junction left unmatched. DNA of the CDR3: TGCGCCAGCAGCCAAGATCGGGGGGGGCGCGACGAGCAGTACTTC. Amino acid sequence: CASSQDRGGRDEQYF.

CDR3 loop: CSVEGDRTIHNEQFF. CDR3 bases: TGCAGCGTTGAAGGGGACAGGACTATCCACAATGAGCAGTTCTTC. The gene calls are TRBV29-1 and TRBJ2-1; TRBD1 aligns across 8 bases. This CDR3 spans 15 amino acids. The V gene end was trimmed by 1 base and the J gene end by 5 bases; junction bases not matched to a gene: 7. Per the germline V gene, CDR1 is SQVTM and CDR2 is ANQGSEA.